This T cell receptor (beta chain) was sequenced during a study of PD-L1 blockade in urothelial cancer. The CDR3 extends over 16 amino acids. The V gene's germline CDR1 is MNHNY and CDR2 SVGAGI (reference sequence). The V and J ends lost 0 bases and 3 bases respectively, with 12 bases between them. The time point denotes: peripheral blood 6 weeks after treatment start. Profiling relied on immunoSEQ multiplex PCR, and the TCRdb table lists in-frame clones only, not all of them. The data show 75,000 to 100,000 clones, approximately 87% seen once. The V and J genes are TRBV6-6 and TRBJ1-3; no clear D. This receptor was obtained from a man between 65 and 85 years old with urothelial cancer. Specimen: PBMCs, collected around atezolizumab (anti-PD-L1) treatment. The CDR3 protein is CASSYSDGSHGNTIYF. CDR3 nucleotides: TGTGCCAGCAGTTACTCCGACGGGTCTCATGGAAACACCATATATTTT.